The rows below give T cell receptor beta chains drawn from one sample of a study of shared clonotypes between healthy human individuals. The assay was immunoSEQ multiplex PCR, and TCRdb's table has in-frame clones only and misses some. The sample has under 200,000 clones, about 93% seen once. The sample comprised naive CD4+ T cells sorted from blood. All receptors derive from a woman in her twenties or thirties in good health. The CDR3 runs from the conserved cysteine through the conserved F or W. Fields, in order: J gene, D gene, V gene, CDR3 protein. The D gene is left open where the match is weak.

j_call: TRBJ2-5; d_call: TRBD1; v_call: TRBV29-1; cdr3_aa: CSVGQGARQETQYF
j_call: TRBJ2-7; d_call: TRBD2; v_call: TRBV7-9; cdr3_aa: CASSLTSGSVPEQYF
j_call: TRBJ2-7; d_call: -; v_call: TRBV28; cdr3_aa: CASSFGDGGPAYEQYF
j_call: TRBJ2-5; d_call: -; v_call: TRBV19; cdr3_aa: CASSIGNRATQYF
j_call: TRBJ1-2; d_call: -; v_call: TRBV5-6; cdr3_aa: CASSLAGESYGYTF
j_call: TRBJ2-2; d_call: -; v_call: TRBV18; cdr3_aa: CASSPGAGTGELFF
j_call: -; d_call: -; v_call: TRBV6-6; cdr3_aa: CASSLGTFLYEQYF
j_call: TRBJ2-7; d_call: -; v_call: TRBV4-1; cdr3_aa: CASSHPVEASSYEQYF
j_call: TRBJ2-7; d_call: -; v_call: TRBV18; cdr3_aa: CASSPNRAQHYEQYF
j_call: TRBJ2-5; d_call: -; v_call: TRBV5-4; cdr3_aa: CASSLGWETQYF
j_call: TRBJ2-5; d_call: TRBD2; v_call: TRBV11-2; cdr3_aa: CASSPRGGVSYQETQYF
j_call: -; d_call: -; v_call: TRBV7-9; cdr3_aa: CASSSTGIYEQYF
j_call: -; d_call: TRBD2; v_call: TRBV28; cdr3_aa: CASSLTRLAGAYEQYF
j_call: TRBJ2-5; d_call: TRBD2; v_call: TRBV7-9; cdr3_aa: CASSLEASGTREQYF
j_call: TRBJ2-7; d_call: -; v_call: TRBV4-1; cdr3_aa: CASSLGTALTYEQYF
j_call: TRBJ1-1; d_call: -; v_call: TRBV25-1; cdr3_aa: CASTRGGAQANTEAFF
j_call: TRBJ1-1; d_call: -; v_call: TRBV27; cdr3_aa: CASSFTGLNTEAFF
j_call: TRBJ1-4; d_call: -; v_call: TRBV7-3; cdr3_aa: CASSATGRLVEKLFF
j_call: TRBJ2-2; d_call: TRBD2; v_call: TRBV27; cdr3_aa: CASTYLWGGSGELFF
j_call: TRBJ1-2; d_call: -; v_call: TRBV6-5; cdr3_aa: CASSYSGGLSSYGYTF
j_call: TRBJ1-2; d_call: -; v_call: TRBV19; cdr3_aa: CASSNTAEYGYTF
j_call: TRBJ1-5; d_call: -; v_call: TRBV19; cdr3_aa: CASSRGQSNQPQHF
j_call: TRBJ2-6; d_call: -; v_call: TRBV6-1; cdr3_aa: CASCQGLSSGANVLTF
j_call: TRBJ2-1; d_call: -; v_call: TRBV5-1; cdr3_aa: CASSLTLGVSYNEQFF